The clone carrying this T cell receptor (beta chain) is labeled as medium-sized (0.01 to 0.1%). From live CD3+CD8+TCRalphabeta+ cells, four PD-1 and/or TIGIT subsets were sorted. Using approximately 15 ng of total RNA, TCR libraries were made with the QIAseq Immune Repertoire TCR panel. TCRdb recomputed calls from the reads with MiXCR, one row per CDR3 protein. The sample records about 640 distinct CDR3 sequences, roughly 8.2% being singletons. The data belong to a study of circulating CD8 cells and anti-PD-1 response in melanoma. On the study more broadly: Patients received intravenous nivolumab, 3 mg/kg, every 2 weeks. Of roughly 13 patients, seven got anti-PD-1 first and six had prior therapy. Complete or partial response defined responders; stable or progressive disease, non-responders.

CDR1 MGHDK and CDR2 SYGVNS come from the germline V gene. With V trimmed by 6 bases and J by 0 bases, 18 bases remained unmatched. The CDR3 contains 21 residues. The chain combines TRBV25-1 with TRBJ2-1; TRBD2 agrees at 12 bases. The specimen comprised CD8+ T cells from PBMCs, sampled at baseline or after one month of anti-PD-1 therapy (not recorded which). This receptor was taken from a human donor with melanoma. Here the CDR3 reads CASSLDPGLAGPSSSYNEQFF. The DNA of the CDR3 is TGTGCCAGCAGCCTAGACCCGGGACTAGCGGGTCCATCGAGCTCCTACAATGAGCAGTTCTTC.